This T cell receptor beta chain was identified in a study of blood T cell repertoires in COVID-19. Study context: Acute and convalescent COVID-19 samples came from the United States, Italy and Spain. In each case, the material was cDNA or gDNA derived from T cells, B-cell-depleted T cells, or PBMCs.

V lost 2 bases, J lost 5 bases, and 14 bases lay in between. Germline CDR1 reads MNHNY; CDR2 reads SVGAGI (reference sequence). The CDR3 loop spans 15 amino acids. Original processing methods: Estimation of nucleated cell counts was performed using reference gene primer amplification. Some clones are missing from TCRdb's copy, which holds only in-frame ones; the method was immunoSEQ multiplex PCR. V and J calls and clone size are those listed in that table; D and trimming were worked out from the DNA. The data show approximately 230,000 clones, about 88% seen once. This rearrangement joins TRBV6-6 to TRBJ2-3; D perhaps matches TRBD2 (7 bases). Source material: peripheral blood. The TCR originated in a woman between 40 and 50 years old who had recovered from COVID-19. In DNA, the CDR3 is TGTGCCAGCAGTTACCCGCCGGGGGGCCAAGATACGCAGTATTTT. Its protein is CASSYPPGGQDTQYF.